This T cell receptor beta chain originates from a study of blood T cell repertoires in COVID-19. Study information: Researchers got acute and convalescent COVID-19 samples from the United States, Italy and Spain. From T cells, B-cell-depleted T cells, or PBMCs came the material, which was cDNA or gDNA.

In the authors' workflow: Reference gene primer amplification gave nucleated cell count estimates. Clones were read by immunoSEQ multiplex PCR, and TCRdb kept only the in-frame ones, dropping some. Clonal size and the V and J genes are those of that table, whereas D and trimming came from the DNA. The data hold some 170,000 clones, with approximately 88% observed a single time. Germline CDR1 SGHDT, CDR2 YYEEEE. V was cut by 2 bases and J by 3 bases, with 12 bases left in between. This CDR3 is 14 amino acids long. Sequenced sample: peripheral blood. The rearrangement links TRBV5-6 to TRBJ2-7, with D perhaps matching TRBD1 (6 bases). The receptor was isolated from a woman aged 45-60 years with acute or convalescent COVID-19. Here the CDR3 reads CASSFGLGHYEQYF. The CDR3 region has the DNA TGTGCCAGCAGCTTTGGCCTGGGACACTACGAGCAGTACTTC. Variable domain in full (rest from reference TRBV5-6 and TRBJ2-7): DAGVTQSPTHLIKTRGQQVTLRCSPKSGHDTVSWYQQALGQGPQFIFQYYEEEERQRGNFPDRFSGHQFPNYSSELNVNALLLGDSALYLCASSFGLGHYEQYFGPGTRLTVT.